This T cell receptor (delta chain) is drawn from a study of Vδ1+ human thymocytes. With regard to this clone: Its target is unknown.

The template was reverse-transcribed extracted RNA. CDR3 amplicons came from multiplex PCR with pooled V-gene forward and constant-region reverse primers. TCRdb re-identified clones in the multiplex PCR reads via CATT. The table includes roughly 55,000 delta-chain clones, more than 15% detected once. General observations from the study: Around a fifth of thymic delta-chain sequences were Vdelta2, with few Vdelta3, unlike blood Vdelta1+ controls. Bulk repertoire data may be misinterpreted because of unexpected Vdelta2 sequences. Thymic TRG and TRD repertoires appeared highly polyclonal.

This CDR3 contains 22 residues. Per the germline V gene, CDR1 is TSWWSYY and CDR2 is QGS. V shed 0 bases and J 4 bases; nucleotides not matched to a gene: 25. The chain links TRDV1 to TRDJ1, with TRDD3 identical over 8 bases. The clonotype comes from a boy younger than two who had congenital heart surgery. Sequences were obtained from Vdelta1+ gamma-delta thymocytes from the thymus. Regarding subset: FACS-sorted CD3+ TCRalphabeta- TCRVdelta1+ TCRVdelta2- thymocytes. CDR3 loop: CALGELATLGTYAGYANDKLIF. The CDR3 bases are TGTGCTCTTGGGGAACTCGCGACCTTAGGAACCTACGCGGGATACGCTAACGATAAACTCATCTTT.